This passage covers 6 T cell receptor beta chains from one sample sequenced in a study of T cells in Graves' hyperthyroidism and ophthalmopathy. TCR beta CDR3 regions were amplified from RNA. When the TCR CDR3 underwent first-round RT-PCR, the HTBI primer set was used. MiXCR, run by TCRdb on the multiplex PCR reads, gives a single entry per CDR3 protein. The sample yields roughly 580,000 distinct CDR3 sequences, around 13% seen once. Source material: blood. These receptors all stem from a woman aged 25 to 39 with Graves' hyperthyroidism that later progressed to Graves' ophthalmopathy.

V is TRBV7-3 and J is TRBJ1-1; weak D call: TRBD1 (6 bases). Trimming left V 1 base short and J 4 bases short, with 10 bases between. Germline V lookup: CDR1 SGHTA, CDR2 FQGTGA. CDR3 length equals 14 residues. The CDR3 DNA follows: TGTGCCAGCAGCTTAAAGGGGGGCGGCACTGAAGCTTTCTTT. Translation gives CASSLKGGGTEAFF. The whole variable domain, filled in from reference TRBV7-3 and TRBJ1-1, reads GAGVSQTPSNKVTEKGKYVELRCDPISGHTALYWYRQSLGQGPEFLIYFQGTGAADDSGLPNDRFFAVRPEGSVSTLKIQRTERGDSAVYLCASSLKGGGTEAFFGQGTRLTVV.

The chain uses TRBV4-3 and TRBJ2-5; 8 bases are a match to TRBD1. CDR1 and CDR2 from the germline V gene are LGHNA and YSLEER. V gave up 6 bases and J gave up 2 bases; unmatched junction bases: 8. The CDR3 loop spans 15 amino acids. The CDR3 region is CASRPNRGLQETQYF. As DNA, the CDR3 is TGCGCCAGCAGGCCTAACAGGGGGTTGCAAGAGACCCAGTACTTC.

Turning to this clonotype: A much larger clone differs by one base, so this may be a read error. This rearrangement joins TRBV29-1 to TRBJ2-3, with D perhaps TRBD2 (6 bases). The CDR3 spans 14 residues. With 3 bases removed from V and 4 bases from J, the gap between germline ends came to 14 bases. From germline, CDR1 is SQVTM and CDR2 ANQGSEA. For the CDR3, the DNA is TGCAGCGTTGAGGATCCGGGGGAAGCAGATACGCAGTATTTT. It is translated as CSVEDPGEADTQYF.

A note on this clonotype: This may be a read error: a much more frequent sequence differs by one nucleotide. The gene calls are TRBV11-1 and TRBJ2-5; tentatively, D is TRBD2 (9 bases). Looked up from germline, CDR1 is SGHAT and CDR2 is FQDESV (reference sequence). The CDR3 length is 18 residues. This chain's CDR3 is CANSSRTGTSRVQETQYF. The DNA of the CDR3 is TGTGCCAACAGCTCCCGGACAGGGACTAGCCGGGTACAAGAGACCCAGTACTTC.

V usage is TRBV19 and J usage is TRBJ1-5; TRBD1 might be the D (6 bases). The germline V and J ends were trimmed by 5 bases and 6 bases, with 17 bases remaining between them. Germline CDR1 is LNHDA and CDR2 is SQIVND (reference sequence). The CDR3 covers 15 residues. CDR3 sequence (DNA): TGTGCCAGTAGTCTCTTTGGAGGGGGTGTTCAGCCCCAGCATTTT. This translates into CASSLFGGGVQPQHF. The full variable domain, with the rest looked up from reference TRBV19 and TRBJ1-5, is DGGITQSPKYLFRKEGQNVTLSCEQNLNHDAMYWYRQDPGQGLRLIYYSQIVNDFQKGDIAEGYSVSREKKESFPLTVTSAQKNPTAFYLCASSLFGGGVQPQHFGDGTRLSIL.

The rearrangement uses TRBV18 and TRBJ1-1; D is uncertain. The V end lost 0 bases, the J end lost 7 bases, and 12 bases lay between the germline ends. CDR1 and CDR2 (germline): KGHSH, LQKENI. The CDR3 sequence is 14 residues long. This chain's CDR3 is CASSPPGKGYEAFF. For the CDR3, the DNA is TGTGCCAGCTCACCACCCGGGAAGGGATATGAAGCTTTCTTT.